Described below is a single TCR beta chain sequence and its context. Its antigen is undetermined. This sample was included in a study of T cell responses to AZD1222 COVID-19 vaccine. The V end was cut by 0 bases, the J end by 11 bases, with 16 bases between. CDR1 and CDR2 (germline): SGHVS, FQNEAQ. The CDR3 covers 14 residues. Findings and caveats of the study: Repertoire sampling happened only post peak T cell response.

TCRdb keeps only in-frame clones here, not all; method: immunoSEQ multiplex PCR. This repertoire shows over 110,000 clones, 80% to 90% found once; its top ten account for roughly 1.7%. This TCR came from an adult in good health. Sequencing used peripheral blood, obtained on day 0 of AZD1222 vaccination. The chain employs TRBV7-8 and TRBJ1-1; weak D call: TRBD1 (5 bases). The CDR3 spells CASSLADTGFEAFF. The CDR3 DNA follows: TGTGCCAGCAGCTTAGCGGACACGGGTTTTGAGGCTTTCTTT.